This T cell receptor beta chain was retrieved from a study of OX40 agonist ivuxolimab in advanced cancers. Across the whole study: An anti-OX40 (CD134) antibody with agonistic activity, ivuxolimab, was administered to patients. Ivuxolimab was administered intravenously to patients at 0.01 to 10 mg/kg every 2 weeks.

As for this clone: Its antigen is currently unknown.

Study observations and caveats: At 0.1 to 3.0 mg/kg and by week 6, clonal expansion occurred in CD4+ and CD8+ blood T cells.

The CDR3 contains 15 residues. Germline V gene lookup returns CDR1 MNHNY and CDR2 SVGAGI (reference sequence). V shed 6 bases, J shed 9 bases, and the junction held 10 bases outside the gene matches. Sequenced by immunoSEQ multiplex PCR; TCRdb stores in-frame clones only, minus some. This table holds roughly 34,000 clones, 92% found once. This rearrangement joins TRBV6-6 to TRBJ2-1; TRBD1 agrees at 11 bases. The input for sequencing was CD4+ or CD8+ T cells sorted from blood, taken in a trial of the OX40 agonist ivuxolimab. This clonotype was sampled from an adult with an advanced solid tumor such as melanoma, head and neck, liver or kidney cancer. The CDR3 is CASRPTGTGGSEQFF. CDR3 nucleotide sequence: TGTGCCAGCAGACCAACAGGGACAGGGGGAAGTGAGCAGTTCTTC.